A single sample gave rise to the 4 T cell receptor beta chains below, sequenced in a study of cytomegalovirus exposure and HLA in healthy donors. The PCR had 60 Vbeta and 13 Jbeta primers. Data came from immunoSEQ multiplex PCR; TCRdb stores just in-frame clones and leaves some out. The sample carries about 160,000 clones, around 88% recorded once. Sequenced sample: PBMCs. The receptors were sampled from a woman aged 30 to 39 in good health and CMV-seronegative.

The chain employs TRBV5-1 and TRBJ1-6; maybe TRBD1 (6 bases). The germline CDR1 and CDR2 sequences are SGHRS and YFSETQ. The CDR3 contains 15 residues. Trimming stripped 4 bases from V and 5 bases from J, with 13 bases between. Here the CDR3 reads CASSLQGSDNSPLHF. In DNA form, the CDR3 reads TGCGCCAGCAGCCTACAGGGTTCGGATAATTCACCCCTCCACTTT. Based on the CDR3 plus reference TRBV5-1 and TRBJ1-6, the full variable domain is KAGVTQTPRYLIKTRGQQVTLSCSPISGHRSVSWYQQTPGQGLQFLFEYFSETQRNKGNFPGRFSGRQFSNSRSEMNVSTLELGDSALYLCASSLQGSDNSPLHFGNGTRLTVT.

The chain recombines TRBV18 with TRBJ2-6, with D maybe TRBD1 (6 bases). Germline V gene sequence: CDR1 KGHSH, CDR2 LQKENI. V was cut by 5 bases and J by 2 bases, with 13 bases left in between. The CDR3 is 16 amino acids. The CDR3 region has the DNA TGTGCCAGCTCAACCATCCCAGGGGCTGGGGCCAACGTCCTGACTTTC. It is translated as CASSTIPGAGANVLTF.

The rearrangement uses TRBV27 and TRBJ1-2; 7 bases line up with TRBD1. V dropped 8 bases and J dropped 4; count of bases not matched to a gene: 7. The CDR3 has 13 amino acids. The germline V gene has CDR1 MNHEY and CDR2 SMNVEV (reference sequence). The CDR3 loop reads CASRGGASYGYTF. DNA of the CDR3: TGTGCCAGCCGAGGGGGCGCATCCTATGGCTACACCTTC.

Comment on this clone: The identical CDR3 is also encoded by other nucleotide sequences in the sample. V usage is TRBV5-1 and J usage is TRBJ1-2; 12 positions match TRBD1. The CDR3 covers 15 residues. Germline CDR1 is SGHRS and CDR2 is YFSETQ. Losses at the gene ends were 0 bases for V and 7 bases for J; bases not matched to a gene: 4. The DNA for the CDR3 is TGCGCCAGCAGCTTGGGAGGGACAGGGGGCACTGGCTACACCTTC. It encodes CASSLGGTGGTGYTF. Full variable domain (outside the CDR3, taken from reference TRBV5-1 and TRBJ1-2): KAGVTQTPRYLIKTRGQQVTLSCSPISGHRSVSWYQQTPGQGLQFLFEYFSETQRNKGNFPGRFSGRQFSNSRSEMNVSTLELGDSALYLCASSLGGTGGTGYTFGSGTRLTVV.